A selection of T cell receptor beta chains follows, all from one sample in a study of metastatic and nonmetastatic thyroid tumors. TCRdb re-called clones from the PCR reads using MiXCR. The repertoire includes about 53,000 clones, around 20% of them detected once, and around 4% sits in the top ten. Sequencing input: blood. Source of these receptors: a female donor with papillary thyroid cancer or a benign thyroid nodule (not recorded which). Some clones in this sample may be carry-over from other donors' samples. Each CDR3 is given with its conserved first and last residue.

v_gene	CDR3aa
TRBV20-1	CSALQQFYEQYF
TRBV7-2	CASSNLDTQYF
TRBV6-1	CASSGDTGDSGANVLTF
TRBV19	CASSKDRDEKLFF
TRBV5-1	CSSSMSPSGSKETQYF
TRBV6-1	CASRSGLSLLNQPQHF
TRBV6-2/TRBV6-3	CDSALTSGNYEQFF
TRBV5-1	CASSFRTWYSYEQYF
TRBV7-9	CASSGSAGNYEQYF
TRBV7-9	CASSWSLAGGRNEQFF
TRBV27	CASSSLGDYGYTF
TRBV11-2	CASSPRSSGSGGDTQYF
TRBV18	CASSPDSQGAGNEQFF
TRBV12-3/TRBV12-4	CASSPGLAYNEQFF